Listed here are 26 T cell receptor beta chains from one sample, sequenced in a study of Ad26.COV2.S vaccination and SARS-CoV-2 variants. The method was immunoSEQ multiplex PCR; TCRdb's version includes in-frame clones alone and lacks a portion of them. This table has 300,000 to 350,000 clones, roughly 90% appearing once. The treatment here: roughly 18 received Ad26.COV2.S at low or high dose, single or two shots; 5 received placebo; per-sample allocation not given. It was on day 63 after the first vaccine or placebo injection that samples were taken. The material was peripheral blood, obtained in a trial of Ad26.COV2.S vaccine versus placebo. These receptors were taken from a person aged 18-60 years who received the Ad26.COV2.S COVID-19 vaccine or a placebo.

The chain is built from TRBV18 and TRBJ2-7; D could derive from TRBD1 or TRBD2 (5 bases each). The germline V gene has CDR1 KGHSH and CDR2 LQKENI. CDR3 size: 16 residues. V lost 2 bases, J lost 4 bases, and 18 bases lay in between. CDR3 region: CASSPKGPPAQYEQYV. As DNA, the CDR3 is TGTGCCAGCTCACCAAAGGGACCCCCGGCTCAGTACGAGCAGTACGTC.

The V call is TRBV15, the J call TRBJ1-2; D is undetermined. Trimming stripped 1 base from V and 3 bases from J, with 9 bases between. This CDR3 comprises 14 residues. In germline, CDR1 is LNHNV, CDR2 YYDKDF (reference sequence). The CDR3 DNA reads TGTGCCACCAGCAGAGGCGGGGAGGACTATGGCTACACCTTC. Translation: CATSRGGEDYGYTF.

This rearrangement joins TRBV5-4 to TRBJ1-2, with a tentative D call TRBD1 (5 bases). This CDR3 comprises 15 residues. Trimming took 2 bases from V and 0 from J, leaving 11 bases between them. Germline-derived CDR1 and CDR2 are SGHNT and YYREEE (reference sequence). This CDR3 is CASSLGRAANYGYTF. DNA for the CDR3: TGTGCCAGCAGCTTAGGCAGGGCCGCTAACTATGGCTACACCTTC.

V usage is TRBV18 and J usage is TRBJ1-2; weak D call: TRBD1 (6 bases). Looked up from germline, CDR1 is KGHSH and CDR2 is LQKENI. The CDR3 contains 13 residues. The V end lost 3 bases, the J end lost 3 bases, and 8 bases lay between the germline ends. This CDR3 reads CASSPRGYYGYTF. CDR3 sequence (DNA): TGTGCCAGCTCACCGAGGGGGTACTATGGCTACACCTTC.

This clone has just a few counts. The genes are TRBV6-2 or TRBV6-3 and TRBJ1-2; the D is unclear. Trimming removed 2 bases at V and 8 bases at J, with 9 bases between. The CDR3 spans 12 residues. Per the germline V gene, CDR1 is MNHEY and CDR2 is SVGEGT. The CDR3, as DNA: TGTGCCAGCAGTTACGGGATCGACGGCTACACCTTC. It translates to CASSYGIDGYTF.

This chain links TRBV5-1 with TRBJ2-7; a possible D gene is TRBD1 (6 bases). Germline lookup yields CDR1 SGHRS and CDR2 YFSETQ. This CDR3 is 15 amino acids long. V was clipped by 2 bases and J by 2 bases, with 14 bases between them. The CDR3 coding sequence is TGCGCCAGCAGCTTCGGAGACAGGACTGCCTACGAGCAGTACTTC. It yields the protein CASSFGDRTAYEQYF.

The V and J genes are TRBV7-9 and TRBJ2-1, with TRBD2 identical over 9 bases. Germline lookup yields CDR1 SEHNR and CDR2 FQNEAQ (reference sequence). The V and J ends lost 3 bases and 8 bases, in that order; junction bases with no gene match: 11. The CDR3 consists of 16 residues. The CDR3 loop reads CASSLYRSGSIHEQFF. The CDR3 DNA follows: TGTGCCAGCAGCTTGTATCGTAGCGGGAGTATCCATGAGCAGTTCTTC.

The chain has TRBV9 and TRBJ1-5; 10 bases align to TRBD1. J lost 4 bases, V lost 0 bases, and 4 bases had no gene match. CDR1 and CDR2 from the germline V gene are SGDLS and YYNGEE. This CDR3 has 16 residues. The CDR3 here is CASSVDGTGANQPQHF. In DNA, the CDR3 is TGTGCCAGCAGCGTAGATGGGACAGGGGCAAATCAGCCCCAGCATTTT.

The genes are TRBV30 and TRBJ1-4; the D gene is possibly TRBD1 (5 bases). CDR3 length: 14 residues. The germline V gene has CDR1 GTSNPN and CDR2 SVGIG (reference sequence). Between the trimmed V and J ends, which lost 1 base and 8 bases, there was a span of 14 bases. In nucleotides, the CDR3 is TGTGCCTGGAGTGAGTTCAGGGCCAGCGAAAAACTGTTTTTT. It is translated as CAWSEFRASEKLFF.

The V and J genes are TRBV11-2 and TRBJ2-1; possibly TRBD2 for D (5 bases). V lost 1 base and J 8 bases, leaving 6 bases between the germline ends. CDR1 is SGHAT and CDR2 is FQNNGV in the germline V gene. CDR3 length equals 12 residues. DNA for the CDR3: TGTGCCAGCAGCTTAGGGGGAGATGAGCAGTTCTTC. Residues: CASSLGGDEQFF.

The chain carries TRBV7-8 and TRBJ2-5; TRBD2 might be the D (7 bases). Between the trimmed V and J ends, which lost 1 base and 5 bases, there was a span of 11 bases. CDR1 SGHVS and CDR2 FQNEAQ come from the germline V gene. The length of the CDR3 is 14 residues. CDR3 nucleotides: TGTGCCAGCAGCTTAGGGGGGGGCAGGGAGACCCAGTACTTC. This encodes CASSLGGGRETQYF.

V and J are TRBV27 and TRBJ2-2, with D possibly matching TRBD1 (6 bases). Germline-derived CDR1 and CDR2 are MNHEY and SMNVEV (reference sequence). Between the trimmed V and J ends, which lost 10 bases and 1 base, there was a span of 22 bases. CDR3 length: 17 residues. DNA of the CDR3: TGTGCCACCATGGTGAAGTGGACAGAGCGGAACACCGGGGAGCTGTTTTTT. It specifies CATMVKWTERNTGELFF.

The chain recombines TRBV5-6 with TRBJ2-5, with 9 bases matching TRBD2. V dropped 2 bases and J dropped 2; count of bases not matched to a gene: 7. There are 16 residues in the CDR3. The V gene's germline CDR1 is SGHDT and CDR2 YYEEEE. CDR3 DNA sequence: TGTGCCAGCAGCTTCGCGACTAGCGGAAGTCAAGAGACCCAGTACTTC. It translates to CASSFATSGSQETQYF.

V is TRBV3-1 (or the pseudogene TRBV3-2) and J is TRBJ1-1; maybe TRBD1 (6 bases). The CDR3 loop spans 14 amino acids. The germline V gene has CDR1 LGHDT and CDR2 YNNKEL (reference sequence). The V and J ends lost 0 bases and 11 bases respectively, with 16 bases between them. CDR3 loop: CASSQDSVRQDAFF. CDR3 nucleotides: TGTGCCAGCAGCCAAGATTCCGTACGACAGGACGCTTTCTTT.

Only a few counts were recorded for this clone. This chain connects TRBV19 to TRBJ1-6, with D tentatively TRBD1 (5 bases). Trimming pared 5 bases from V and 8 bases from J, leaving 13 bases between. The CDR3 extends over 14 amino acids. Germline V CDR1 and CDR2: LNHDA, SQIVND (reference sequence). The CDR3 spells CASSAKGSDSPLHF. The CDR3 DNA is TGTGCCAGTAGTGCGAAGGGGTCCGATTCACCCCTCCACTTT.

The rearrangement uses TRBV19 and TRBJ2-1; 7 bases fit TRBD2. Germline V gene data show CDR1 as LNHDA and CDR2 as SQIVND (reference sequence). CDR3 size: 15 residues. V lost 6 bases and J lost 7; bases outside the gene matches: 12. Written as DNA, the CDR3 is TGTGCCAGTAGCCAGTCAGCGGGATTTTGGAATGAGCAGTTCTTC. As protein: CASSQSAGFWNEQFF.

This clone has more than one count but fewer than ten. The chain is built from TRBV18 and TRBJ1-2; the D is unclear. V lost 4 bases, J lost 0 bases, and 12 bases lay in between. The CDR3 is 15 residues long. Per germline, CDR1 KGHSH and CDR2 LQKENI. CDR3 protein: CASSRGQLANYGYTF. As DNA, the CDR3 is TGTGCCAGCTCACGAGGGCAGCTCGCTAACTATGGCTACACCTTC.

The rearrangement joins TRBV19 to TRBJ2-1; either TRBD1 or TRBD2 may fit D (7 bases each). Trimming cost V 10 bases and J 9 bases, with 22 bases left between them. This CDR3 spans 14 amino acids. Germline CDR1 and CDR2: LNHDA and SQIVND (reference sequence). CDR3 residues: CATSLRGGPLEQFF. In DNA, the CDR3 is TGTGCCACCTCCCTCAGGGGGGGACCGCTTGAGCAGTTCTTC. The variable domain in full, completed from reference TRBV19 and TRBJ2-1, reads DGGITQSPKYLFRKEGQNVTLSCEQNLNHDAMYWYRQDPGQGLRLIYYSQIVNDFQKGDIAEGYSVSREKKESFPLTVTSAQKNPTAFYLCATSLRGGPLEQFFGPGTRLTVL.

This chain joins TRBV4-3 and TRBJ1-3; the match to TRBD1 covers 7 bases. V lost 3 bases, J lost 4 bases, and 0 bases stayed unmatched. Germline V gene lookup returns CDR1 LGHNA and CDR2 YSLEER. This CDR3 has 13 residues. Here the CDR3 DNA reads TGCGCCAGCAGCCAGGGACAGGGAAACACCATATATTTT. It yields the protein CASSQGQGNTIYF.

The chain couples TRBV15 to TRBJ1-1; D is undetermined. This CDR3 has 14 residues. The V gene's germline CDR1 is LNHNV and CDR2 YYDKDF (reference sequence). The V end lost 1 base, the J end lost 1 base, and 7 bases lay between the germline ends. Here the CDR3 reads CATSRGLGNTEAFF. The CDR3 nucleotides are TGTGCCACCAGCAGAGGACTTGGGAACACTGAAGCTTTCTTT.

This chain connects TRBV5-1 to TRBJ2-5; the D gene is possibly TRBD1 (6 bases). Germline V gives CDR1 SGHRS, CDR2 YFSETQ. V was pared by 5 bases and J by 5 bases, with 22 bases between. The CDR3 length is 16 residues. The CDR3 DNA follows: TGCGCCAGCAGTCCCGATATCCGACAGGTATGGGAGACCCAGTACTTC. Its protein is CASSPDIRQVWETQYF.

DNA for the CDR3: TGCGCCAGCAGCGCTAGCGGGCCAAACACCGGGGAGCTGTTTTTT. It codes for CASSASGPNTGELFF. The chain is built from TRBV5-1 and TRBJ2-2; 8 bases line up with TRBD2. The length of the CDR3 is 15 residues. Trimming took 4 bases from V and 2 from J; bases not matched to a gene: 4. Germline V lookup: CDR1 SGHRS, CDR2 YFSETQ.

This chain uses TRBV28 with TRBJ2-4; TRBD1 is a possible D gene (5 bases). The germline CDR1 and CDR2 sequences are MDHEN and SYDVKM. V lost 5 bases and J lost 5, with 16 bases in between. This CDR3 has 15 amino acids. In nucleotides, the CDR3 is TGTGCCAGCAGTGGGGCTGCGGTAGGTGAAAACATTCAGTACTTC. Encoded protein: CASSGAAVGENIQYF. Drawing the rest from reference TRBV28 and TRBJ2-4, the complete variable domain is DVKVTQSSRYLVKRTGEKVFLECVQDMDHENMFWYRQDPGLGLRLIYFSYDVKMKEKGDIPEGYSVSREKKERFSLILESASTNQTSMYLCASSGAAVGENIQYFGAGTRLSVL.

The chain is built from TRBV7-3 and TRBJ2-3, with unresolved D. The CDR3 spans 12 residues. The V end was cut by 2 bases, the J end by 9 bases, with 9 bases between. CDR1 is SGHTA, CDR2 FQGTGA, per germline. CDR3 amino acids: CASSLHGETQYF. CDR3 bases: TGTGCCAGCAGCTTACACGGCGAAACGCAGTATTTT.

V and J are TRBV5-5 and TRBJ1-5; D not resolved. The V end was cut by 4 bases, the J end by 7 bases, with 12 bases between. Germline CDR1 SGHKS, CDR2 YYEKEE (reference sequence). The CDR3 sequence is 13 residues long. For the CDR3, the DNA is TGTGCCAGCAGCCTCAAGGTAAACCAGCCCCAGCATTTT. Its translation: CASSLKVNQPQHF. Together with reference TRBV5-5 and TRBJ1-5, the CDR3 gives the full variable domain: DAGVTQSPTHLIKTRGQQVTLRCSPISGHKSVSWYQQVLGQGPQFIFQYYEKEERGRGNFPDRFSARQFPNYSSELNVNALLLGDSALYLCASSLKVNQPQHFGDGTRLSIL.

The rearrangement links TRBV5-1 to TRBJ1-6; no reliable D call. The germline V and J ends were trimmed by 3 bases and 10 bases, with 20 bases remaining between them. The CDR3 is 16 amino acids. Germline CDR1 and CDR2: SGHRS and YFSETQ. The CDR3 DNA reads TGCGCCAGCAGCTCCCTTGAAGCGAGCAGCAAATCACCCCTCCACTTT. Residues: CASSSLEASSKSPLHF.